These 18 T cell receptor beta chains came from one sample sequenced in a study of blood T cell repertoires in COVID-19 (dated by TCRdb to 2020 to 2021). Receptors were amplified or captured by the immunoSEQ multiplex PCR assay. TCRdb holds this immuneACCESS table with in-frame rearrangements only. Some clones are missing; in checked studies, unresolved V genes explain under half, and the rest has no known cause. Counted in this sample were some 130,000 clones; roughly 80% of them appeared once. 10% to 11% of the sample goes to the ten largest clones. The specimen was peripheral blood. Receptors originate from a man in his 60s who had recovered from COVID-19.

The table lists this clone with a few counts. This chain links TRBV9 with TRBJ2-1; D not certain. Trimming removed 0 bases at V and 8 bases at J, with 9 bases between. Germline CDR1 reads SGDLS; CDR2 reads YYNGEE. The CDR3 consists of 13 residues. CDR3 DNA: TGTGCCAGCAGCGTAGAAAGTCGGTATGAGCAGTTCTTC. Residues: CASSVESRYEQFF.

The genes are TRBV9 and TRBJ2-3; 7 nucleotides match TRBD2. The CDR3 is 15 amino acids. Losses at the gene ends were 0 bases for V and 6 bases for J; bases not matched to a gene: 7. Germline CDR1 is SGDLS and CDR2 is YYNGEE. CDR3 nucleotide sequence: TGTGCCAGCAGCGTAGCAGCGGGAATAGGTGATACGCAGTATTTT. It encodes CASSVAAGIGDTQYF.

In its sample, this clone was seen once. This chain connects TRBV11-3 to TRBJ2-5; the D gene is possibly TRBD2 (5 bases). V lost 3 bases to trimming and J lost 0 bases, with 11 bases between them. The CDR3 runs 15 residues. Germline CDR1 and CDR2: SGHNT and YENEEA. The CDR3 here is CASSLNGKYQETQYF. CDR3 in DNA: TGTGCCAGCAGCTTGAACGGGAAGTACCAAGAGACCCAGTACTTC. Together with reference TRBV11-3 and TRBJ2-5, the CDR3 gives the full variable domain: EAGVVQSPRYKIIEKKQPVAFWCNPISGHNTLYWYLQNLGQGPELLIRYENEEAVDDSQLPKDRFSAERLKGVDSTLKIQPAELGDSAVYLCASSLNGKYQETQYFGPGTRLLVL.

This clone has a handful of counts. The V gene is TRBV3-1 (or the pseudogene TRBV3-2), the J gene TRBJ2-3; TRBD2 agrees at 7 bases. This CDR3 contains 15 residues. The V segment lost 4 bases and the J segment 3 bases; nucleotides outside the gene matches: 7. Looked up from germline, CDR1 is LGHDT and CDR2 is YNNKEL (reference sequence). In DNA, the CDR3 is TGTGCCAGCAGCCCCCTAGCGGTGGTAACAGATACGCAGTATTTT. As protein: CASSPLAVVTDTQYF.

The CDR3 DNA sequence: TGTGCCAGTAGTCCTCGAGCGGGAGGGAACCACGAGCAGTACTTC. It codes for CASSPRAGGNHEQYF. V and J are TRBV19 and TRBJ2-7, with 10 bases fitting TRBD2. V was clipped by 5 bases and J by 5 bases; unmatched bases: 9. This CDR3 contains 15 residues. Germline CDR1 is LNHDA and CDR2 is SQIVND (reference sequence). Combining the CDR3 with reference TRBV19 and TRBJ2-7 gives the whole variable domain DGGITQSPKYLFRKEGQNVTLSCEQNLNHDAMYWYRQDPGQGLRLIYYSQIVNDFQKGDIAEGYSVSREKKESFPLTVTSAQKNPTAFYLCASSPRAGGNHEQYFGPGTRLTVT.

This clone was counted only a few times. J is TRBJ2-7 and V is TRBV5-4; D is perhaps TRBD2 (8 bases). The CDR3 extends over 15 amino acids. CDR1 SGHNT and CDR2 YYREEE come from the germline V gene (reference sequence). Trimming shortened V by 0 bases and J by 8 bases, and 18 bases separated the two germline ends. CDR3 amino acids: CASSLEGSGGGKQYF. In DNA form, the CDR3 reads TGTGCCAGCAGCTTGGAAGGGTCGGGAGGGGGCAAGCAGTACTTC.

CDR3 loop: CASSPLPSSYNEQFF. As DNA, the CDR3 is TGCGCCAGCAGCCCCTTACCCAGCTCCTACAATGAGCAGTTCTTC. The chain recombines TRBV4-1 with TRBJ2-1; no clear D. The CDR3 spans 15 residues. Trimming took 4 bases from V and 0 from J, leaving 10 bases between them. Germline CDR1 reads MGHRA; CDR2 reads YSYEKL.

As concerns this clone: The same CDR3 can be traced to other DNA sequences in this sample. CDR3 DNA sequence: TGTGCCAGCAGTCCCCGAGGGTCTGGGGCCAACGTCCTGACTTTC. Amino acid sequence: CASSPRGSGANVLTF. V and J are TRBV27 and TRBJ2-6; weak D call: TRBD2 (5 bases). The CDR3 is 15 residues long. Germline CDR1 MNHEY, CDR2 SMNVEV (reference sequence). V lost 5 bases, J lost 1 base, and 9 bases lay in between.

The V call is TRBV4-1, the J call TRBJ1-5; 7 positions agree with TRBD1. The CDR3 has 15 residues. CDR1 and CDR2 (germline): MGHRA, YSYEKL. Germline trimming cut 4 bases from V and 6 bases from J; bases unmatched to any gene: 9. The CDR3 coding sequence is TGCGCCAGCAGCCCGAGACAGGGCGATTTTCAGCCCCAGCATTTT. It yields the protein CASSPRQGDFQPQHF.

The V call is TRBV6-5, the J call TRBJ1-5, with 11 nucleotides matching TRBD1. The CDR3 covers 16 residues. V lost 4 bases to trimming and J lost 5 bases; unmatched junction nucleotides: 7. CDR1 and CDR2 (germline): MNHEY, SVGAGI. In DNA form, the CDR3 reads TGTGCCAGCAGTTCCGTCGGGACAGGGGGGCATCAGCCCCAGCATTTT. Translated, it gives CASSSVGTGGHQPQHF.

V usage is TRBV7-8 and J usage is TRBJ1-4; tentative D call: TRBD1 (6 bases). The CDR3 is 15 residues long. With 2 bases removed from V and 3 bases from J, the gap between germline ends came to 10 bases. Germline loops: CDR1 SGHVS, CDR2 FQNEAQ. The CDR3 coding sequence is TGTGCCAGCAGCTTACTCCCAGGGGCTAATGAAAAACTGTTTTTT. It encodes CASSLLPGANEKLFF.

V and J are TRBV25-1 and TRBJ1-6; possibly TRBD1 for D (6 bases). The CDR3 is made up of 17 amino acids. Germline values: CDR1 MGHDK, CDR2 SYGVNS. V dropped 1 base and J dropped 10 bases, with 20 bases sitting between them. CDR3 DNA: TGTGCCAGCAGTGAATCGTTAACAGGGCTCGTTCGATCACCCCTCCACTTT. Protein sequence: CASSESLTGLVRSPLHF.

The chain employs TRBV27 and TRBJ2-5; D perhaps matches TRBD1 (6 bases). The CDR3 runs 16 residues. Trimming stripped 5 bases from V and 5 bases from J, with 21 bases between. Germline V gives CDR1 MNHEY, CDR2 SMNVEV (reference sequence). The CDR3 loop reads CASSPGGSSVRETQYF. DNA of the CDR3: TGTGCCAGCAGTCCTGGGGGCAGCTCCGTTCGGGAGACCCAGTACTTC.

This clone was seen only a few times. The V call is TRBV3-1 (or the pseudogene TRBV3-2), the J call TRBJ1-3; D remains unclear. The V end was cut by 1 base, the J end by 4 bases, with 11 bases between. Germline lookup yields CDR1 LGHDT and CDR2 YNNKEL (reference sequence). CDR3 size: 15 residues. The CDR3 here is CASSQVTVPGNTIYF. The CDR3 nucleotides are TGTGCCAGCAGCCAAGTAACAGTACCGGGAAACACCATATATTTT.

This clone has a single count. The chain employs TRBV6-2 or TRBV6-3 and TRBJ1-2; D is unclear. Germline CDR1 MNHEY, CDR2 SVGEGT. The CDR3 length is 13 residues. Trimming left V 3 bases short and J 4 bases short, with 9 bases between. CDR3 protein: CASSYSPSYGYTF. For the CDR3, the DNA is TGTGCCAGCAGTTATTCTCCTAGCTATGGCTACACCTTC.

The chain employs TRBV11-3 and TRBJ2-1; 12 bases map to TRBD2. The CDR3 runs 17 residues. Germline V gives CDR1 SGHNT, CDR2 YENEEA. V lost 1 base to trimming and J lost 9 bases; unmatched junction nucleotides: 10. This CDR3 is CASSLGASGRGLVEQFF. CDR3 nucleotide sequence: TGTGCCAGCAGCTTAGGGGCTAGCGGGAGGGGGTTGGTTGAGCAGTTCTTC. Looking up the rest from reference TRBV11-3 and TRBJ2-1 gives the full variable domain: EAGVVQSPRYKIIEKKQPVAFWCNPISGHNTLYWYLQNLGQGPELLIRYENEEAVDDSQLPKDRFSAERLKGVDSTLKIQPAELGDSAVYLCASSLGASGRGLVEQFFGPGTRLTVL.

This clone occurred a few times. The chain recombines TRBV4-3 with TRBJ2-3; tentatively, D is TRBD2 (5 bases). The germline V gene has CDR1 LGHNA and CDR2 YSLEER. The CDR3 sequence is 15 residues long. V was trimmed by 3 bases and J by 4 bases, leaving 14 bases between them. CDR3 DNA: TGCGCCAGCAGCCACGGACTTGGTGTCGCAGATACGCAGTATTTT. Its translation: CASSHGLGVADTQYF.

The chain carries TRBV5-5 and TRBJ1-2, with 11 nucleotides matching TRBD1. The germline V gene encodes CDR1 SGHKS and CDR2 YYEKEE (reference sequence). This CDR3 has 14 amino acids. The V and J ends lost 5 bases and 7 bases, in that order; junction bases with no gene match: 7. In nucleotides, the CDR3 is TGTGCCAGCAGGGCCGGACAGGGGGCGAGTGGCTACACCTTC. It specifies CASRAGQGASGYTF.